The clone carrying this T cell receptor beta chain was found a few times. Its matching antigen is unknown. This sample was included in a study of beta chain features in type 1 diabetes. On the study more broadly: Healthy donors resembled patients in age, gender and cell yields.

The CDR3 has 16 residues. Study-wide points: Patients with type 1 diabetes showed fewer VDJ junction insertions and more deletions.

cDNA synthesis used the whole RNA isolate, giving expressed TCRB sequences. Profiled with immunoSEQ multiplex PCR; TCRdb holds only in-frame clones, not every one. The sample shows 200,000 to 250,000 clones, roughly 11% of them seen only once. J is TRBJ1-1 and V is TRBV21-1; TRBD1, as called in the table, went unchecked against the DNA. TRBV21-1 is shown as a pseudogene. The sequencing sample was made of central memory CD4+ T cells from blood. This clonotype was obtained from a man between 18 and 35 years old in good health. CDR3 DNA sequence: TGTGCCAGCAGCAAAGTGGCTGGACACCCGAACACTGAAGCTTTCTTT. Its protein product is CASSKVAGHPNTEAFF.